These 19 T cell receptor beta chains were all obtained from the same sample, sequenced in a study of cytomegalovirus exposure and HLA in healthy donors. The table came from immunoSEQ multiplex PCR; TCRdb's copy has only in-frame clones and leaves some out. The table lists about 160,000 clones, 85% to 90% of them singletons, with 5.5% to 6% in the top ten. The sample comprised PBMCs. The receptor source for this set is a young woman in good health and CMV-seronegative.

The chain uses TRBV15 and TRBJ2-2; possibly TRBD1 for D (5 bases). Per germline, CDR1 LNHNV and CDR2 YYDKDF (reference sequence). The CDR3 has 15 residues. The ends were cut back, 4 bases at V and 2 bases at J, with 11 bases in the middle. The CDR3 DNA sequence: TGTGCCACCAGCATTGACAGCCACAACACCGGGGAGCTGTTTTTT. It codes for CATSIDSHNTGELFF.

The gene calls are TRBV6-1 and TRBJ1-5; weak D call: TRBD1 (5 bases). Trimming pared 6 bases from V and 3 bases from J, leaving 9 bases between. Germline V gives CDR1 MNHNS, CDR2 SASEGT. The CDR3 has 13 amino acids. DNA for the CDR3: TGTGCCAGCAGGGAGGGACCCAATCAGCCCCAGCATTTT. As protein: CASREGPNQPQHF.

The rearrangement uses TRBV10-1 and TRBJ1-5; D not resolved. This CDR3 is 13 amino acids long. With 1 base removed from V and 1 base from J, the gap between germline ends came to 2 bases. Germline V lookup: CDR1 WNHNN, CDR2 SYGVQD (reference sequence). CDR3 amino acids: CASSEWSNQPQHF. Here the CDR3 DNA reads TGCGCCAGCAGTGAGTGGAGCAATCAGCCCCAGCATTTT.

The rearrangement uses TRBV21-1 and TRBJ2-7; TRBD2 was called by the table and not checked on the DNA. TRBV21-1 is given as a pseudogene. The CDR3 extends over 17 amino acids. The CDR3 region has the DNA TGTGCCAGCAGCCGGAGGGGTGGTGGCGGGAAAACCTACGAGCAGTACTTC. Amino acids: CASSRRGGGGKTYEQYF.

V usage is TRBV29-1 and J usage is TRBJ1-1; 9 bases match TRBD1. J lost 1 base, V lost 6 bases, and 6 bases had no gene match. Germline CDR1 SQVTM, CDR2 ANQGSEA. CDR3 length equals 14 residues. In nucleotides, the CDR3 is TGCAGCGTGGGGGACAGGGTTTGGAACACTGAAGCTTTCTTT. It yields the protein CSVGDRVWNTEAFF.

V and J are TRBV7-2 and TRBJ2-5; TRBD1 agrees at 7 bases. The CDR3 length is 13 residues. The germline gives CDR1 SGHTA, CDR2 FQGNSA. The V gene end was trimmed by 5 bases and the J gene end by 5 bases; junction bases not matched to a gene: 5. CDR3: CASSSDRVETQYF. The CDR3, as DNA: TGTGCCAGCAGCAGCGACAGGGTTGAGACCCAGTACTTC.

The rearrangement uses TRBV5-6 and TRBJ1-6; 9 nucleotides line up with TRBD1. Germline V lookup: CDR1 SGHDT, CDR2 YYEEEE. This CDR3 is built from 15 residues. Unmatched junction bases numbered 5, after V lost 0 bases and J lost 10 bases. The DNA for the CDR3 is TGTGCCAGCAGCTTGGGGGGGACAGGGAACTCACCCCTCCACTTT. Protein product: CASSLGGTGNSPLHF.

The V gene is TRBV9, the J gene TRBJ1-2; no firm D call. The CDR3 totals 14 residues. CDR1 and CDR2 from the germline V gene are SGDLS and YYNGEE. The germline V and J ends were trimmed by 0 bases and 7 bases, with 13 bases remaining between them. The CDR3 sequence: CASSVVEGSAGYTF. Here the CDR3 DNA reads TGTGCCAGCAGCGTAGTGGAAGGGTCCGCTGGCTACACCTTC. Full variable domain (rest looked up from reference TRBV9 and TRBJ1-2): DSGVTQTPKHLITATGQRVTLRCSPRSGDLSVYWYQQSLDQGLQFLIQYYNGEERAKGNILERFSAQQFPDLHSELNLSSLELGDSALYFCASSVVEGSAGYTFGSGTRLTVV.

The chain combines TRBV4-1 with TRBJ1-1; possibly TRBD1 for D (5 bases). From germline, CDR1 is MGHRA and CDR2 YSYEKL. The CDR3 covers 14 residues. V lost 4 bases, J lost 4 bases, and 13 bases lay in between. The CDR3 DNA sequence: TGCGCCAGCAGCCCCCAGGAGGGGAGCACTGAAGCTTTCTTT. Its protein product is CASSPQEGSTEAFF.

The CDR3 DNA follows: TGTGCCAGCAGCCCCTACGGAGATGAGCAGTTCTTC. Encoded protein: CASSPYGDEQFF. The genes are TRBV7-3 and TRBJ2-1; D is uncertain. Germline CDR1 SGHTA, CDR2 FQGTGA. The V end lost 5 bases, the J end lost 8 bases, and 10 bases lay between the germline ends. CDR3 length: 12 amino acids.

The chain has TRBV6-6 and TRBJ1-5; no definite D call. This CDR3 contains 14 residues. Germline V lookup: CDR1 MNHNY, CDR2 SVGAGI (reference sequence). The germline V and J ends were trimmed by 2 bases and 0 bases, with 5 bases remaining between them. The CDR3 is CASSYVGSNQPQHF. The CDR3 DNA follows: TGTGCCAGCAGTTACGTGGGTAGCAATCAGCCCCAGCATTTT.

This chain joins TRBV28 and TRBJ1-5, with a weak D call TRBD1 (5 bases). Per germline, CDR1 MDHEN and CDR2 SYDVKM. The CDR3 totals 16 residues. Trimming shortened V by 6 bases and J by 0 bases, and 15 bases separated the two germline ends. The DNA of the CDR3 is TGTGCCAGCAGCCTAGAGGGGTCTTATAGCAATCAGCCCCAGCATTTT. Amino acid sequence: CASSLEGSYSNQPQHF.

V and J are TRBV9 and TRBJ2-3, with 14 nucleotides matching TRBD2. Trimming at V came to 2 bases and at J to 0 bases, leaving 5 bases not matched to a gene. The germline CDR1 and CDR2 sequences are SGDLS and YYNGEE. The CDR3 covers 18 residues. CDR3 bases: TGTGCCAGCAGCGTTGGACTAGCGGGGGGCCTTAGCACAGATACGCAGTATTTT. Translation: CASSVGLAGGLSTDTQYF. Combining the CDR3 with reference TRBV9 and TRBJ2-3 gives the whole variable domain DSGVTQTPKHLITATGQRVTLRCSPRSGDLSVYWYQQSLDQGLQFLIQYYNGEERAKGNILERFSAQQFPDLHSELNLSSLELGDSALYFCASSVGLAGGLSTDTQYFGPGTRLTVL.

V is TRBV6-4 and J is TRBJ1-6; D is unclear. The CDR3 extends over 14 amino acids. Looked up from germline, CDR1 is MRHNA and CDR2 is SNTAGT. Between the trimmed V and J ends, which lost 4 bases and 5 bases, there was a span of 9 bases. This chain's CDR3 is CASSVSADNSPLHF. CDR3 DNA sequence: TGTGCCAGCAGTGTGTCAGCGGATAATTCACCCCTCCACTTT.

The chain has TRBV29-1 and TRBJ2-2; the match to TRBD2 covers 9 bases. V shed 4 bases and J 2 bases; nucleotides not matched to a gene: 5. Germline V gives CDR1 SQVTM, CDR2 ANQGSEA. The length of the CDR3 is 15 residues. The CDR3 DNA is TGCAGCGTTGGGAGAGCGGGGGGAAACACCGGGGAGCTGTTTTTT. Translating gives CSVGRAGGNTGELFF.

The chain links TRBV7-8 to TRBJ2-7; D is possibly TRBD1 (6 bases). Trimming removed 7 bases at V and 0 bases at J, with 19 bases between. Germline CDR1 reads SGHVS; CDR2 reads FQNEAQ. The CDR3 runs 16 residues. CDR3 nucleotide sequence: TGTGCCAGCAACCCATCAGGGGCTAGCAGCTCCTACGAGCAGTACTTC. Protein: CASNPSGASSSYEQYF.

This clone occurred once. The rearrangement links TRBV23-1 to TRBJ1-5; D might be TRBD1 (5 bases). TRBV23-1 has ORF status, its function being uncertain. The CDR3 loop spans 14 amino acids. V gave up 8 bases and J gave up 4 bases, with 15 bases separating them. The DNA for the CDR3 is TGCGCCAGCCCTCGGGGGGTCGGGAATCAGCCCCAGCATTTT. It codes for CASPRGVGNQPQHF.

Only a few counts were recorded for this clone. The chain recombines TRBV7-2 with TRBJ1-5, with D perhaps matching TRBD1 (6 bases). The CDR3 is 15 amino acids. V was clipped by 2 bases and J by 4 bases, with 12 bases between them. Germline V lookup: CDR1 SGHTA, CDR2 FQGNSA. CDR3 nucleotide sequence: TGTGCCAGCAGCTTAAGCCGGGACACGAATCAGCCCCAGCATTTT. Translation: CASSLSRDTNQPQHF. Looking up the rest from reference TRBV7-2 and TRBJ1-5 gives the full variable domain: GAGVSQSPSNKVTEKGKDVELRCDPISGHTALYWYRQSLGQGLEFLIYFQGNSAPDKSGLPSDRFSAERTGGSVSTLTIQRTQQEDSAVYLCASSLSRDTNQPQHFGDGTRLSIL.

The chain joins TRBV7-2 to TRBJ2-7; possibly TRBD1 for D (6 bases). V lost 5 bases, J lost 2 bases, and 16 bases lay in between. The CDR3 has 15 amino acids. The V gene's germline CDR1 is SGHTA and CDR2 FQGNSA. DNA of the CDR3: TGTGCCAGCAGCCCGATGACAGGAATACCCTACGAGCAGTACTTC. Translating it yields CASSPMTGIPYEQYF.